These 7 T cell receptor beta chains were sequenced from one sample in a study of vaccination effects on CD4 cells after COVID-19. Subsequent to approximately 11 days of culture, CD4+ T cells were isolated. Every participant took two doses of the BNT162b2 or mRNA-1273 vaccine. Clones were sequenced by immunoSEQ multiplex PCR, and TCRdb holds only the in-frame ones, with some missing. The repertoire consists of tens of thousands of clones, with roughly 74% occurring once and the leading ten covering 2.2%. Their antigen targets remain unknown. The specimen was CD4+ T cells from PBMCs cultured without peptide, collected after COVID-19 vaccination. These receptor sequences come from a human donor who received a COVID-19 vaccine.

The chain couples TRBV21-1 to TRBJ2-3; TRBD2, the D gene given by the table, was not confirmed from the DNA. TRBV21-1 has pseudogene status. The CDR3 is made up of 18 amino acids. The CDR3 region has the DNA TGTGCCAGCAGCTCCCAGACGGGTCGGGGGGTTGTGGCAGATACGCAGTATTTT. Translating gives CASSSQTGRGVVADTQYF.

The CDR3 nucleotides read TGCGCCAGCAGCCCGGCGCGGCCGGGGGATGGCTACACCTTC. Its protein product is CASSPARPGDGYTF. The chain carries TRBV5-1 and TRBJ1-2; D possibly corresponds to TRBD1 (5 bases). The CDR3 sequence is 14 residues long. Trimming left V 4 bases short and J 6 bases short, with 16 bases between. Germline CDR1 and CDR2: SGHRS and YFSETQ.

CDR3 bases: TGTGCCAGCAGCCGCTTGGACAGAAGGATGAACACTGAAGCTTTCTTT. Its translation: CASSRLDRRMNTEAFF. The chain has TRBV4-2 and TRBJ1-1, with D perhaps matching TRBD1 (6 bases). The CDR3 sequence is 16 residues long. Deletions cut 4 bases from V and 0 bases from J, with 15 bases between. Germline V CDR1 and CDR2: LGHNA, YNFKEQ.

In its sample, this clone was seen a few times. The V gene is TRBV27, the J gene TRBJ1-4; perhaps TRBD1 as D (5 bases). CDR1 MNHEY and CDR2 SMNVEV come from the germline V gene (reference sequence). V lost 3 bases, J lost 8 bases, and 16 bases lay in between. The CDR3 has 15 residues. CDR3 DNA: TGTGCCAGCAGTTTGGTTCCTAGGGGACGGGAAAAACTGTTTTTT. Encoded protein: CASSLVPRGREKLFF.

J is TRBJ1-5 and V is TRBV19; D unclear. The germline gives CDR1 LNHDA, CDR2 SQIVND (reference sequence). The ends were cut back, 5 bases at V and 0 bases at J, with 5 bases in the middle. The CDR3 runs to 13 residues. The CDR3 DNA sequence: TGTGCCAGTAGTGAGCATAGCAATCAGCCCCAGCATTTT. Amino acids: CASSEHSNQPQHF. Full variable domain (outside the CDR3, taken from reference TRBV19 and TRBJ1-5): DGGITQSPKYLFRKEGQNVTLSCEQNLNHDAMYWYRQDPGQGLRLIYYSQIVNDFQKGDIAEGYSVSREKKESFPLTVTSAQKNPTAFYLCASSEHSNQPQHFGDGTRLSIL.

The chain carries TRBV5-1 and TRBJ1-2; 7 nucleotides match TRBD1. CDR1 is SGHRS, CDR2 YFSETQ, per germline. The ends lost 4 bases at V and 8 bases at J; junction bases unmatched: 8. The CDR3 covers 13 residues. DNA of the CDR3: TGCGCCAGCAGCCCCGGGACAGAGGGGGGCTACACCTTC. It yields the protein CASSPGTEGGYTF.

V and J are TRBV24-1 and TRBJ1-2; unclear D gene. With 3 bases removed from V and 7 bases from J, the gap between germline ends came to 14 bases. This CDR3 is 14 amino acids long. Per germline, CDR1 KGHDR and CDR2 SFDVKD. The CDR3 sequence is CATSDPRGGGGYTF. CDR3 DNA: TGTGCCACCAGTGATCCGCGGGGAGGTGGTGGCTACACCTTC.